A selection of T cell receptor beta chains follows, all from one sample in a study of beta chain features in type 1 diabetes. Sequencing was performed with immunoSEQ multiplex PCR; in TCRdb, only in-frame clones are kept and a portion is missing. Of about 640,000 clones in the sample, around 12% were seen once. Specimen: naive CD4+ T cells from blood. Receptors originate from a man aged 25 to 40 with type 1 diabetes. Both conserved end residues are part of each CDR3. D genes are given only for firm matches. Clone size, where shown, is once, few, many, or a class for clones that have expanded.

j_call v_call d_call clone_size cdr3_aa cdr3_nt
TRBJ2-7 TRBV4-1 TRBD1 once CASSQYPGQAEDSSEQYF TGCGCCAGCAGCCAATACCCGGGACAGGCCGAGGACTCCTCCGAGCAGTACTTC
TRBJ2-3 TRBV9 NA NA CASSVEGFSTDTQYF TGTGCCAGCAGCGTAGAGGGATTTAGCACAGATACGCAGTATTTT
TRBJ1-2 TRBV10-3 TRBD1 NA CAISEGTVNYGYTF TGTGCCATCAGTGAGGGGACAGTGAACTATGGCTACACCTTC
TRBJ2-2 TRBV28 TRBD1 NA CASRGQENTGELFF TGTGCCAGCAGGGGACAGGAGAACACCGGGGAGCTGTTTTTT
TRBJ1-2 TRBV5-6 NA few CASSLTGTYGYTF TGTGCCAGCAGTCTAACAGGGACCTATGGCTACACCTTC
TRBJ2-7 TRBV6-6 TRBD1 NA CASSSVDRANSYEQYF TGTGCCAGCAGTTCCGTGGACAGGGCCAACTCCTACGAGCAGTACTTC
TRBJ2-1 TRBV15 NA NA CATRVGGASHEQFF TGTGCCACCAGAGTAGGGGGTGCGAGCCATGAGCAGTTCTTC
TRBJ2-5 TRBV18 NA NA CASSATATEETQYF TGTGCCAGCTCAGCGACAGCCACTGAAGAGACCCAGTACTTC
TRBJ2-2 TRBV7-9 NA NA CASSAPRGNTGELFF TGTGCCAGCAGCGCCCCCCGAGGGAACACCGGGGAGCTGTTTTTT
TRBJ1-2 TRBV4-1 TRBD1 NA CASSAQGARVGYTF TGCGCCAGCAGCGCCCAGGGGGCGCGGGTAGGCTACACCTTC
TRBJ1-6 TRBV7-2 NA NA CASSLASGLGDSPLHF TGTGCCAGCAGCTTAGCTTCGGGCCTTGGGGATTCACCCCTCCACTTT
TRBJ1-5 TRBV30 NA few CAWSVPRGGNQPQHF TGTGCCTGGAGTGTCCCCCGGGGCGGGAATCAGCCCCAGCATTTT
TRBJ2-7 TRBV6-1 NA NA CASRGTSSYEQYF TGTGCCAGCAGAGGGACAAGCTCCTACGAGCAGTACTTC
TRBJ2-4 TRBV10-3 NA many CAISEGGAKNIQYF TGTGCCATCAGTGAAGGGGGAGCCAAAAACATTCAGTACTTC
TRBJ1-5 TRBV7-2 NA NA CASSSQGNQPQHF TGTGCCAGCAGCTCCCAGGGTAATCAGCCCCAGCATTTT
TRBJ1-2 TRBV6-5 NA few CASSSQGPLGGYTF TGTGCCAGCAGTTCACAGGGCCCTTTGGGGGGCTACACCTTC
TRBJ2-3 TRBV29-1 NA few CSVVGGVTDTQYF TGCAGCGTTGTCGGGGGAGTCACAGATACGCAGTATTTT
TRBJ2-5 TRBV9 NA few CASSVRTSYQETQYF TGTGCCAGCAGCGTAAGAACTAGCTACCAAGAGACCCAGTACTTC
TRBJ1-6 TRBV7-2 NA few CASSLYRAGSPLHF TGTGCCAGCAGCTTATACAGGGCGGGGTCACCCCTCCACTTT
TRBJ2-2 TRBV6-6 NA NA CASTPWEQINTGELFF TGTGCCAGCACTCCTTGGGAACAGATTAACACCGGGGAGCTGTTTTTT
TRBJ1-2 TRBV18 NA once CASSPPGDYGYTF TGTGCCAGCTCACCACCCGGGGACTATGGCTACACCTTC
TRBJ2-3 TRBV11-2 NA NA CASSLAQAARDTQYF TGTGCCAGCAGCTTAGCCCAGGCAGCAAGGGATACGCAGTATTTT
TRBJ2-3 TRBV5-4 TRBD2 NA CASSPMAGGSTDTQYF TGTGCCAGCAGCCCCATGGCGGGGGGTTCCACAGATACGCAGTATTTT
TRBJ2-1 TRBV9 TRBD2 NA CASTLDATGGYNEQFF TGTGCCAGCACCTTAGACGCGACCGGGGGGTACAATGAGCAGTTCTTC
TRBJ2-1 TRBV9 TRBD2 NA CASSPRGGGAPEQFF TGTGCCAGCAGCCCCAGGGGCGGGGGGGCCCCTGAGCAGTTCTTC
TRBJ2-3 TRBV4-3 NA NA CASSQDMSARGAIDTQYF TGCGCCAGCAGCCAAGATATGTCTGCACGGGGGGCAATTGATACGCAGTATTTT
TRBJ2-5 TRBV2 NA NA CASSKGGETQYF TGTGCCAGCAGTAAGGGAGGAGAGACCCAGTACTTC
TRBJ1-4 TRBV5-1 NA NA CASSQDTGFGEKLFF TGCGCCAGCAGCCAGGATACAGGGTTCGGAGAAAAACTGTTTTTT
TRBJ2-1 TRBV5-4 NA few CASSLGGVTYNEQFF TGTGCCAGCAGCTTAGGAGGGGTAACCTACAATGAGCAGTTCTTC
TRBJ1-1 TRBV6-5 TRBD1 once CASSQTGKLNTEAFF TGTGCCAGCAGCCAGACAGGGAAGCTAAACACTGAAGCTTTCTTT
TRBJ2-5 TRBV5-1 NA NA CASSLSMSSQETQYF TGCGCCAGCAGCTTGTCGATGTCTTCACAAGAGACCCAGTACTTC
TRBJ1-5 TRBV19 NA few CASSISRTANQPQHF TGTGCCAGTAGTATTAGTCGGACAGCAAATCAGCCCCAGCATTTT
TRBJ2-1 TRBV7-2 NA few CASSLAGWGTEQFF TGTGCCAGCAGCTTAGCGGGCTGGGGGACTGAGCAGTTCTTC
TRBJ1-1 TRBV7-2 NA NA CASSYRQAAEAFF TGTGCCAGCAGCTACCGACAGGCCGCTGAAGCTTTCTTT
TRBJ2-6 TRBV7-9 NA NA CASTLNQGSGANVLTF TGTGCCAGCACCCTCAACCAGGGCTCTGGGGCCAACGTCCTGACTTTC
TRBJ2-1 TRBV18 NA NA CASSPTAFEQFF TGTGCCAGCTCACCTACAGCTTTTGAGCAGTTCTTC
TRBJ1-2 TRBV4-3 NA few CASSRQHQEDVGYTF TGCGCCAGCAGCCGACAACATCAGGAGGACGTCGGCTACACCTTC
TRBJ2-6 TRBV7-3 TRBD1 NA CASSLGHQGANVLTF TGTGCCAGCAGCTTAGGACACCAGGGGGCTAACGTCCTGACTTTC
TRBJ2-5 TRBV30 NA NA CAWSVAVQETQYF TGTGCCTGGAGTGTAGCAGTCCAAGAGACCCAGTACTTC
TRBJ1-1 TRBV11-3 TRBD1 few CASSPGQGRNTEAFF TGTGCCAGCAGCCCCGGACAGGGAAGGAACACTGAAGCTTTCTTT
TRBJ2-4 TRBV18 TRBD1 NA CASSPPGQEYGLAKNIQYF TGTGCCAGCTCACCACCGGGACAGGAATATGGACTAGCCAAAAACATTCAGTACTTC
TRBJ2-4 TRBV7-2 TRBD2 few CASSLDKRGGNIQYF TGTGCCAGCAGCTTAGATAAGCGGGGAGGGAACATTCAGTACTTC
TRBJ2-1 TRBV2 NA few CASSGVRDRFF TGTGCCAGCAGTGGGGTCCGGGACCGGTTCTTC
TRBJ1-2 TRBV2 NA few CASSTDLNYGYTF TGTGCCAGCAGCACGGACCTTAACTATGGCTACACCTTC
TRBJ2-7 TRBV7-2 NA few CASSSTEYEQYF TGTGCCAGCAGCTCGACAGAATACGAGCAGTACTTC